This T cell receptor (beta chain) was sequenced in a study of cytomegalovirus exposure and HLA in healthy donors. Study findings and constraints: Researchers reported that a few CMV-associated chains were confirmed in vitro as CMV antigen-specific. Across donors, most TCRs were seen rarely, yet some public ones were widespread. The study labeled more than 150 TCR beta chains cytomegalovirus-associated.

The donors belonged to the roughly 110-subject validation cohort, separate from the approximately 670-subject first cohort. The protocol was immunoSEQ multiplex PCR, while the TCRdb copy is restricted to in-frame clones and leaves out a portion. The table has approximately 170,000 clones, about four fifths seen once; the top ten hold roughly 10%. This clone was picked up one time. Its matching antigen is unknown. The source of this sequence is a man between 25 and 39 years old in good health and CMV-seropositive. Sequenced sample: PBMCs.

Here the CDR3 reads CASRSTGGVEKLFF. The CDR3 nucleotides read TGCGCCAGCAGGTCGACAGGGGGTGTGGAAAAACTGTTTTTT. The gene calls are TRBV5-1 and TRBJ1-4, with 9 nucleotides matching TRBD1. CDR1 is SGHRS and CDR2 is YFSETQ in the germline V gene. The CDR3 runs 14 residues. Unmatched junction bases numbered 7, after V lost 5 bases and J lost 8 bases. Together with reference TRBV5-1 and TRBJ1-4, the CDR3 gives the full variable domain: KAGVTQTPRYLIKTRGQQVTLSCSPISGHRSVSWYQQTPGQGLQFLFEYFSETQRNKGNFPGRFSGRQFSNSRSEMNVSTLELGDSALYLCASRSTGGVEKLFFGSGTQLSVL.